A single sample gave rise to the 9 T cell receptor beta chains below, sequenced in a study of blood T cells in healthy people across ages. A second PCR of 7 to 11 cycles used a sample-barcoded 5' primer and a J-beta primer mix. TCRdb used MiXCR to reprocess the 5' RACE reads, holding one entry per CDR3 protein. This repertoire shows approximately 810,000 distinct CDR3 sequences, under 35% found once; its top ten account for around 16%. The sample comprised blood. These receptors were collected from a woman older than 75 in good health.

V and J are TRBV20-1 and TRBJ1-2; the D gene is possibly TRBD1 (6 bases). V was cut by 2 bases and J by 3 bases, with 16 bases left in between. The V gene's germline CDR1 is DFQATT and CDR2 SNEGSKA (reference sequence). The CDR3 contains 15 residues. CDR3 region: CSARNRVVPYYGYTF. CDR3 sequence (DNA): TGCAGTGCTAGAAACAGGGTGGTCCCGTACTATGGCTACACCTTC.

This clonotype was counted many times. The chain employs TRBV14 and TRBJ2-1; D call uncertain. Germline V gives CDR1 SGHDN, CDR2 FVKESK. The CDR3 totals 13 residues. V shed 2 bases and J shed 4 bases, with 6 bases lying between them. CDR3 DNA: TGTGCCAGCAGCCAAATTTTATACAATGAGCAGTTCTTC. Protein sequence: CASSQILYNEQFF.

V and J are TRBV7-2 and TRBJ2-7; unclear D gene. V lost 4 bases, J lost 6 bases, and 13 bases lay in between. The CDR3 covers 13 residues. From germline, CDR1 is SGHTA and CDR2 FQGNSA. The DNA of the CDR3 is TGTGCCAGCAGCTCCCCCCGTTCGGGCGAGCAGTACTTC. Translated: CASSSPRSGEQYF.

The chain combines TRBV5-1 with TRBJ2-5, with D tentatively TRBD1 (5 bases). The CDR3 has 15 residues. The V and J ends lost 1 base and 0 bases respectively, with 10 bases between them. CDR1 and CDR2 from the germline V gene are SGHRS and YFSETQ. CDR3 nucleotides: TGCGCCAGCAGCTTGTTGGGGCATTACCAAGAGACCCAGTACTTC. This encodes CASSLLGHYQETQYF.

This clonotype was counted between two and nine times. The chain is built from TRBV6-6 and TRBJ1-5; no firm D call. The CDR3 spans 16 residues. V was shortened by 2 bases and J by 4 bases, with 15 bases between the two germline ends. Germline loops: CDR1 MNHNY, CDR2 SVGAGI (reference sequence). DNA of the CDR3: TGTGCCAGCAGTTACGTGTCGGGGAGAGGGAATCAGCCCCAGCATTTT. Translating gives CASSYVSGRGNQPQHF.

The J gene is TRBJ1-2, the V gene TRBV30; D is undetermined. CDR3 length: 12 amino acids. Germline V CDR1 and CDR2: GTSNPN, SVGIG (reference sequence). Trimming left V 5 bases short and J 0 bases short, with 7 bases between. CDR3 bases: TGTGCCTGGGCTATAGCTAACTATGGCTACACCTTC. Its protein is CAWAIANYGYTF.

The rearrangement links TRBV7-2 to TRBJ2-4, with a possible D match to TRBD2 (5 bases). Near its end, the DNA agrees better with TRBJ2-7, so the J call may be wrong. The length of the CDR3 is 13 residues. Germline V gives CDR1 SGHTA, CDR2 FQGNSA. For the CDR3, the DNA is TGTGCCAGCAGCTTTAAGGGAGTCGACGAGCAGTACTTC. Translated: CASSFKGVDEQYF.

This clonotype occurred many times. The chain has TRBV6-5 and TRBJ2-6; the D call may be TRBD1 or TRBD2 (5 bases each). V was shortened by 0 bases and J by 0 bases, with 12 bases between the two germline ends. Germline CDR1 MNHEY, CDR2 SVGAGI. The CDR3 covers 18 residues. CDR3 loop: CASSYSGTVNSGANVLTF. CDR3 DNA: TGTGCCAGCAGTTACTCCGGGACGGTAAACTCTGGGGCCAACGTCCTGACTTTC.

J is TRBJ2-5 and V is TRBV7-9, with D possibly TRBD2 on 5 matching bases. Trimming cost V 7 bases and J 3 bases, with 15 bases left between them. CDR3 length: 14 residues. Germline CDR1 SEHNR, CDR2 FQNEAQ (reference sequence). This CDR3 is CASMRSSGEETQYF. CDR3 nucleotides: TGTGCCAGCATGCGGAGTTCCGGGGAAGAGACCCAGTACTTC.